Below are 2 T cell receptor beta chains sequenced from a single sample in a study of cytomegalovirus exposure and HLA in healthy donors. The PCR had 60 Vbeta and 13 Jbeta primers. The data were produced by immunoSEQ multiplex PCR, yet TCRdb's version contains in-frame clones alone and is incomplete. Of 100,000 to 120,000 clones detected, 75% to 90% appear once; the ten largest clones hold around 2%. The sequencing input was PBMCs. These receptors all stem from a man aged 35-49 years in good health and CMV-seronegative.

V and J are TRBV6-5 and TRBJ1-5; D ambiguous. The CDR3 covers 14 residues. V lost 8 bases, J lost 0 bases, and 11 bases lay in between. CDR1 is MNHEY, CDR2 SVGAGI, per germline. The chain's CDR3 is CASRRTASNQPQHF. The CDR3 DNA is TGTGCCAGCCGGCGGACTGCTAGCAATCAGCCCCAGCATTTT.

This clone was counted once. J is TRBJ1-1 and V is TRBV18; TRBD1 matches at 8 bases. This CDR3 region has 14 residues. The V gene end was trimmed by 4 bases and the J gene end by 1 base; junction bases not matched to a gene: 2. CDR1 and CDR2 from the germline V gene are KGHSH and LQKENI. The CDR3 DNA is TGTGCCAGCTCACGACAGGGGCGGAACACTGAAGCTTTCTTT. This gives the protein CASSRQGRNTEAFF.